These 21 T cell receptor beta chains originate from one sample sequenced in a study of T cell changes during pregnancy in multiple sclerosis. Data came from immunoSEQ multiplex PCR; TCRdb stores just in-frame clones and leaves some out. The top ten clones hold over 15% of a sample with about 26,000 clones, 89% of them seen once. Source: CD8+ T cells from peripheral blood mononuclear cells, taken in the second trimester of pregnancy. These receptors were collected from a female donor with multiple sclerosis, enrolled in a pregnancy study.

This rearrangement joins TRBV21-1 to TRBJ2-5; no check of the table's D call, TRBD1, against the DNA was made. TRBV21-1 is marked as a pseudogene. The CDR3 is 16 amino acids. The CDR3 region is CASSADGTENQETQYF. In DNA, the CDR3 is TGTGCCAGCAGCGCCGACGGGACAGAGAACCAAGAGACCCAGTACTTC.

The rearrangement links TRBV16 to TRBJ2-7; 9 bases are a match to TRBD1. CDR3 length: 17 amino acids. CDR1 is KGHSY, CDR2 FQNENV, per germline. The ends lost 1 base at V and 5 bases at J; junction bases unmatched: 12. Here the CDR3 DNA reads TGTGCCAGCAGCCAATTATTTCCGGGACAGGGATCGGACGAGCAGTACTTC. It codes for CASSQLFPGQGSDEQYF.

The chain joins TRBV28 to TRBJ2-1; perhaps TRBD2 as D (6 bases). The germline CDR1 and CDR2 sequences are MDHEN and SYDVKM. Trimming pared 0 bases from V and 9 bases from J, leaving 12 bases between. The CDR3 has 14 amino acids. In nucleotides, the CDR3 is TGTGCCAGCAGTTTATGGCTCGAAGCGGGTGAGCAGTTCTTC. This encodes CASSLWLEAGEQFF.

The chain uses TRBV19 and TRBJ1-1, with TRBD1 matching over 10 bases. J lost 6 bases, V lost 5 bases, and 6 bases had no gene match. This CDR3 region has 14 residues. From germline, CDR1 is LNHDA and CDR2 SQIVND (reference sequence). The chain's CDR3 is CASSFRTGGAEAFF. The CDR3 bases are TGTGCCAGTAGTTTCCGGACAGGGGGTGCTGAAGCTTTCTTT.

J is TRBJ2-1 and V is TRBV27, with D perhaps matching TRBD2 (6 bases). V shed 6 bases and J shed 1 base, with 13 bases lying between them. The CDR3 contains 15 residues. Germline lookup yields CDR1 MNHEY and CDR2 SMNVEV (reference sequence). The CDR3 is CASRDGGLSYNEQFF. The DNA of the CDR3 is TGTGCCAGCAGGGACGGGGGACTTTCCTACAATGAGCAGTTCTTC.

CDR3 coding DNA: TGTGCCAGCATCTCGAGGGGTAGCGGGAGGGCCGGGGTCTACGAGCAGTACTTC. Its translation: CASISRGSGRAGVYEQYF. The chain has TRBV2 and TRBJ2-7; 11 bases are shared with TRBD2. The CDR3 runs 18 residues. The V segment lost 7 bases and the J segment 3 bases; nucleotides outside the gene matches: 17. Germline-derived CDR1 and CDR2 are SNHLY and FYNNEI. The variable domain in full, with the rest retrieved from reference TRBV2 and TRBJ2-7, is EPEVTQTPSHQVTQMGQEVILRCVPISNHLYFYWYRQILGQKVEFLVSFYNNEISEKSEIFDDQFSVERPDGSNFTLKIRSTKLEDSAMYFCASISRGSGRAGVYEQYFGPGTRLTVT.

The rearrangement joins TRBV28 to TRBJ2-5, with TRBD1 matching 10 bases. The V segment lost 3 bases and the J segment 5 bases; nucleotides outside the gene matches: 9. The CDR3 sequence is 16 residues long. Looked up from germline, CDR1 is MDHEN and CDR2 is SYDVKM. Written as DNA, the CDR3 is TGTGCCAGCAGTTTCGTCGGGACAGGGGTTTCGGAGACCCAGTACTTC. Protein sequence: CASSFVGTGVSETQYF.

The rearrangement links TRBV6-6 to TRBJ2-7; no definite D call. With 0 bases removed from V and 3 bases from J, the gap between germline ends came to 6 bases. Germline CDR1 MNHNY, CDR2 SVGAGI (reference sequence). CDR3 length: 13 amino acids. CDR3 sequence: CASSYSVSYEQYF. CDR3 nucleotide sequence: TGTGCCAGCAGTTACTCGGTCAGCTACGAGCAGTACTTC.

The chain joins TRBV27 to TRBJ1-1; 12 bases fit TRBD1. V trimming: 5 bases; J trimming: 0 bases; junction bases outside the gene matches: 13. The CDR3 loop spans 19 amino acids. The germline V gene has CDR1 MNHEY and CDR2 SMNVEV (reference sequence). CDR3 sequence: CASSLMAGTGGRLNTEAFF. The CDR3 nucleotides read TGTGCCAGCAGTCTTATGGCCGGGACAGGGGGCAGATTGAACACTGAAGCTTTCTTT.

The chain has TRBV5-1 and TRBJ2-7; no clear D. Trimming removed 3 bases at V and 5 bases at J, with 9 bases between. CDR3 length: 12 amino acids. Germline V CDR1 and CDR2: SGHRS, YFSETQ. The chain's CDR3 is CASSSQRNEQYF. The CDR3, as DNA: TGCGCCAGCAGCTCCCAGAGGAACGAGCAGTACTTC.

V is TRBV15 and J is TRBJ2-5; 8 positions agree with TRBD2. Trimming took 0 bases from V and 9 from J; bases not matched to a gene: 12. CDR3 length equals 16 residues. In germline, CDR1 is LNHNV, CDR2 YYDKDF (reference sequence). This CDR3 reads CATSRDGGAVGGAQYF. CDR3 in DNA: TGTGCCACCAGCAGAGACGGGGGGGCCGTAGGGGGGGCCCAGTACTTC.

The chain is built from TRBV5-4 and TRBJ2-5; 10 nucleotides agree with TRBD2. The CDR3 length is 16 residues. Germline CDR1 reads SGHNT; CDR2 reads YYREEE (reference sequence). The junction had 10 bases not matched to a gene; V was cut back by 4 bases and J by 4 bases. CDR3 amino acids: CASSGKLAGSGETQYF. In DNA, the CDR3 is TGTGCCAGCAGCGGGAAACTAGCGGGAAGTGGAGAGACCCAGTACTTC.

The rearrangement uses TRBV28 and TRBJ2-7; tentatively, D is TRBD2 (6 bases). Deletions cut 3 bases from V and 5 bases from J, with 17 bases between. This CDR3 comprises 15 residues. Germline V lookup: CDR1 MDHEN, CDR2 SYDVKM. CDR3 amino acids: CASSLFALGGNEQYF. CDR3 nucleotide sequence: TGTGCCAGCAGTTTGTTCGCCCTGGGAGGCAACGAGCAGTACTTC.

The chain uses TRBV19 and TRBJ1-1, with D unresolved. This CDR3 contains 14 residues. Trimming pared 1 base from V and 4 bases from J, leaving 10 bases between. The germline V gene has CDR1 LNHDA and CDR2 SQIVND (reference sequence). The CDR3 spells CASSIGSLATEAFF. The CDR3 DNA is TGTGCCAGTAGTATAGGGTCGTTAGCCACTGAAGCTTTCTTT.

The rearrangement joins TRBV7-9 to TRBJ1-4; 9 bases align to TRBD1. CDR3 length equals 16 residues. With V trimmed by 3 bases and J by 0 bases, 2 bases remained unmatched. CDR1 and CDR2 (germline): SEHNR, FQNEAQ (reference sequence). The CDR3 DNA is TGTGCCAGCAGCTTGGGACAGGGACCAACTAATGAAAAACTGTTTTTT. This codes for CASSLGQGPTNEKLFF.

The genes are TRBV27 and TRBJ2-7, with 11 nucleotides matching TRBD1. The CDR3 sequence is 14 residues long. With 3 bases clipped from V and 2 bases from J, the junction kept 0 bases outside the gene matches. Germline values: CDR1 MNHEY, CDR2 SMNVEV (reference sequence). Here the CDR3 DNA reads TGTGCCAGCAGTTTGGGACAGGGGGCCTACGAGCAGTACTTC. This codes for CASSLGQGAYEQYF.

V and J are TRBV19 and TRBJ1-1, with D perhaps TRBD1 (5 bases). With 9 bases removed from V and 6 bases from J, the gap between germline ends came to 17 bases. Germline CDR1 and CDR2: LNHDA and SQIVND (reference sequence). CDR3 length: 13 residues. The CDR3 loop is CASGAGGFAEAFF. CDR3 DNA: TGTGCCAGCGGGGCGGGGGGATTCGCTGAAGCTTTCTTT.

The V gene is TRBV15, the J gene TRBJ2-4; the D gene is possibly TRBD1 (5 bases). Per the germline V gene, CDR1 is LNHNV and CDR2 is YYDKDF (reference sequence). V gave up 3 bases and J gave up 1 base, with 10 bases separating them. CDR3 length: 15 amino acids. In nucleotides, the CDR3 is TGTGCCACCAGCAGCGGCAGGGTGGCCAAAAACATTCAGTACTTC. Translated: CATSSGRVAKNIQYF.

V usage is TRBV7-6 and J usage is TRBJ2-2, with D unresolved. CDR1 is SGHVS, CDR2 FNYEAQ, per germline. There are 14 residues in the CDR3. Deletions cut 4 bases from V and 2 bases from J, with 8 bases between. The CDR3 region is CASSSTVNTGELFF. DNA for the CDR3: TGTGCCAGCAGCTCAACGGTAAACACCGGGGAGCTGTTTTTT.

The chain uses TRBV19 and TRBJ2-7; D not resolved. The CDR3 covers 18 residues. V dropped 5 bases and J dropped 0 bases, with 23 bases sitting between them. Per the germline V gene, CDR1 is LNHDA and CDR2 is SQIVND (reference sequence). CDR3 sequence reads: CASSPHTLSETTSYEQYF. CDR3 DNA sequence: TGTGCCAGTAGTCCCCATACCCTCTCGGAGACGACCTCCTACGAGCAGTACTTC.

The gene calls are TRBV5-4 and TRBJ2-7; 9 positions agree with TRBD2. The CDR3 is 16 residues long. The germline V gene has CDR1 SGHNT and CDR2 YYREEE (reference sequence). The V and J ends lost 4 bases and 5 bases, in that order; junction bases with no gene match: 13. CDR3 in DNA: TGTGCCAGCAGCGCCGCGACGACTAGCGGAAGGGACGAGCAGTACTTC. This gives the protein CASSAATTSGRDEQYF.